This is a list of T cell receptor beta chains from one sample in a study of T cell changes during pregnancy in multiple sclerosis. Produced via immunoSEQ multiplex PCR; TCRdb's table is partial and in-frame only. This table holds around 64,000 clones, about 93% found once. The sample was CD4+ T cells from peripheral blood mononuclear cells, taken after pregnancy. The receptors were sampled from a female donor with multiple sclerosis, enrolled in a pregnancy study. Both conserved end residues are part of each CDR3. D genes are given only for firm matches. Clone size, where shown, is once, few, many, or a class for clones that have expanded.

D,V,size,J,CDR3,DNA
TRBD1,TRBV19,NA,TRBJ2-7,CASSRQGVTEQYF,TGTGCCAGTAGTCGGCAGGGGGTTACTGAGCAGTACTTC
NA,TRBV5-6,NA,TRBJ1-2,CASSLAGPFYGYTF,TGTGCCAGCAGCTTGGCAGGTCCTTTCTATGGCTACACCTTC
TRBD1,TRBV19,NA,TRBJ2-3,CASSMRRDRSTDTQYF,TGTGCCAGTAGTATGCGCCGGGACAGGAGCACAGATACGCAGTATTTT
TRBD1,TRBV19,NA,TRBJ2-7,CASSIETGAYEQYF,TGTGCCAGTAGTATCGAGACAGGGGCCTACGAGCAGTACTTC
NA,TRBV6-1,once,TRBJ2-7,CASSGSSGAYEQYF,TGTGCCAGCAGTGGCTCCAGCGGAGCCTACGAGCAGTACTTC
NA,TRBV2,NA,TRBJ1-5,CASRAREGSNQPQHF,TGTGCCAGCAGGGCCAGGGAGGGTAGCAATCAGCCCCAGCATTTT
TRBD2,TRBV9,NA,TRBJ2-3,CASSADLAGGWDFTDTQYF,TGTGCCAGCAGCGCGGACCTAGCGGGAGGGTGGGATTTCACAGATACGCAGTATTTT
TRBD1,TRBV11-2,NA,TRBJ2-7,CASSLGTGMFYEQYF,TGTGCCAGCAGCTTAGGGACAGGGATGTTTTACGAGCAGTACTTC
TRBD2,TRBV5-8,NA,TRBJ2-3,CASSLLQAGDVRSDTQYF,TGTGCCAGCAGCTTGCTCCAAGCGGGAGACGTGAGATCAGATACGCAGTATTTT
TRBD1,TRBV7-3,NA,TRBJ1-5,CASRIRTGGSPHSNQPQHF,TGTGCCAGCAGAATAAGGACAGGGGGGTCCCCTCATAGCAATCAGCCCCAGCATTTT
TRBD1,TRBV14,NA,TRBJ2-1,CASSARDRDFQIAYNEQFF,TGTGCCAGCAGCGCCCGGGACAGGGATTTTCAAATTGCGTACAATGAGCAGTTCTTC
NA,TRBV6-5,NA,TRBJ1-1,CASSYGGAGNTEAFF,TGTGCCAGCAGTTACGGGGGGGCGGGGAACACTGAAGCTTTCTTT
TRBD1,TRBV5-8,NA,TRBJ2-4,CASSLERDSYKNIQYF,TGTGCCAGCAGCTTGGAACGGGACAGTTACAAAAACATTCAGTACTTC
TRBD2,TRBV5-1,NA,TRBJ2-1,CASSLGTSGVYQQFF,TGCGCCAGCAGCTTGGGGACTAGCGGGGTATACCAGCAGTTCTTC
TRBD2,TRBV5-1,NA,TRBJ2-1,CASSPSGPYNEQFF,TGCGCCAGCAGTCCTAGCGGCCCCTACAATGAGCAGTTCTTC
TRBD2,TRBV18,NA,TRBJ2-5,CASSPRAGGQETQYF,TGTGCCAGCTCACCACGAGCGGGGGGACAAGAGACCCAGTACTTC
NA,TRBV7-2,NA,TRBJ2-2,CASSRGGQTGELFF,TGTGCCAGCAGCCGAGGCGGTCAGACCGGGGAGCTGTTTTTT
TRBD1,TRBV6-1,NA,TRBJ1-1,CASKGVPGGLTEAFF,TGTGCCAGCAAGGGAGTTCCAGGGGGGCTGACTGAAGCTTTCTTT
TRBD1,TRBV5-1,NA,TRBJ2-5,CASRPTGGQETQYF,TGCGCCAGCAGGCCGACAGGGGGCCAAGAGACCCAGTACTTC
TRBD1,TRBV6-5,NA,TRBJ1-1,CASSYSGTGLDTEAFF,TGTGCCAGCAGTTACTCCGGGACAGGGTTGGACACTGAAGCTTTCTTT
TRBD2,TRBV27,NA,TRBJ2-1,CASSLDPTSGDYNEQFF,TGTGCCAGCAGTTTGGACCCCACTAGCGGCGACTACAATGAGCAGTTCTTC
TRBD1,TRBV15,NA,TRBJ1-1,CATQPGTGTEAFF,TGTGCCACCCAGCCCGGGACAGGTACTGAAGCTTTCTTT
TRBD1,TRBV2,NA,TRBJ1-3,CASSAIQGSSGNTIYF,TGTGCCAGCAGTGCCATACAGGGGTCCTCTGGAAACACCATATATTTT
NA,TRBV7-9,NA,TRBJ1-2,CASSFSNNYGYTF,TGTGCCAGCAGCTTTTCAAATAACTATGGCTACACCTTC
NA,TRBV2,NA,TRBJ1-5,CATTQGNQPQHF,TGTGCCACCACTCAGGGGAATCAGCCCCAGCATTTT
NA,TRBV6-1,NA,TRBJ1-1,CASDKSQGNTEAFF,TGTGCCAGCGACAAATCACAGGGAAACACTGAAGCTTTCTTT
NA,TRBV21-1,NA,TRBJ1-3,CASRGTGGTGNTIYF,TGTGCCAGCAGGGGAACAGGGGGCACTGGAAACACCATATATTTT
NA,TRBV29-1,NA,TRBJ1-5,CSVIQGANQPQHF,TGCAGCGTCATACAGGGAGCCAATCAGCCCCAGCATTTT
NA,TRBV15,NA,TRBJ1-4,CATRAGGAGEKLFF,TGTGCCACCAGAGCGGGGGGCGCAGGTGAAAAACTGTTTTTT
NA,TRBV2,NA,TRBJ1-4,CASKWGYANEKLFF,TGTGCCAGCAAGTGGGGCTACGCTAATGAAAAACTGTTTTTT
TRBD1,TRBV9,NA,TRBJ1-2,CASSGPGPGQGNGYTF,TGTGCCAGCAGCGGCCCGGGACCAGGACAGGGTAATGGCTACACCTTC
NA,TRBV10-3,once,TRBJ1-5,CAICAGDNQPQHF,TGTGCCATCTGTGCAGGGGACAATCAGCCCCAGCATTTT
NA,TRBV15,once,TRBJ2-1,CATSSLQGIYNEQFF,TGTGCCACCAGCAGTCTCCAGGGGATATACAATGAGCAGTTCTTC
NA,TRBV30,NA,TRBJ1-4,CALGGYGEKLFF,TGTGCACTCGGGGGATACGGTGAAAAACTGTTTTTT
NA,TRBV7-9,NA,TRBJ1-5,CASSFRGQPQHF,TGTGCCAGCAGCTTCAGGGGCCAGCCCCAGCATTTT
TRBD1,TRBV15,NA,TRBJ2-2,CATSRRGQANTGELFF,TGTGCCACCAGCCGAAGGGGACAGGCGAACACCGGGGAGCTGTTTTTT
TRBD1,TRBV30,NA,TRBJ1-2,CACDPGQGVDGYTF,TGTGCCTGTGATCCGGGACAGGGGGTGGATGGCTACACCTTC
TRBD1,TRBV6-1,NA,TRBJ1-5,CASNDGQGNQPQHF,TGTGCCAGCAACGATGGACAGGGGAATCAGCCCCAGCATTTT
TRBD2,TRBV18,NA,TRBJ2-1,CASSLAGGLYEQFF,TGTGCCAGCTCACTAGCGGGAGGACTTTATGAGCAGTTCTTC
TRBD1,TRBV10-3,few,TRBJ1-1,CAISGGGTVGTEAFF,TGTGCCATCAGTGGAGGGGGGACAGTCGGCACTGAAGCTTTCTTT
NA,TRBV10-1,NA,TRBJ2-1,CASSESMSDFNEQFF,TGCGCCAGCAGTGAGTCGATGTCAGATTTTAATGAGCAGTTCTTC
NA,TRBV7-2,few,TRBJ1-1,CASSLGGANTEAFF,TGTGCCAGCAGCTTAGGGGGAGCTAACACTGAAGCTTTCTTT